This TCR beta chain was identified in a study of T cell responses to AZD1222 COVID-19 vaccine. On the study more broadly: Second-dose intervals near 4 or 12 weeks were combined.

Findings and limits, study-wide: Baseline testing showed seropositivity in only a handful of AZD1222 recipients.

Using immunoSEQ multiplex PCR, the repertoire was profiled, and TCRdb retains in-frame clones only, with some absent. The data hold some 120,000 clones, with roughly four fifths observed a single time. On this clone: What it recognizes is unknown.

V lost 6 bases and J 9 bases, leaving 15 bases between the germline ends. Looked up from germline, CDR1 is KGHSH and CDR2 is LQKENI. The CDR3 has 13 amino acids. The genes are TRBV18 and TRBJ2-1; possible D gene TRBD1, 6 bases. The sample was peripheral blood, taken on day 0 of AZD1222 vaccination. The clonotype was recovered from an adult in good health. The CDR3 reads CASSPGAGSEQFF. The CDR3 DNA reads as TGTGCCAGCTCCCCAGGGGCCGGCTCTGAGCAGTTCTTC.